The 31 T cell receptor beta chains below were found in one sample sequenced in a study of regulatory T cells in long-lasting Graves disease. This sample's time point: persistent/refractory GD, antithyroid drugs over 5 years with positive TRAb. RNA extracted from PBMCs served as the sequencing template. Arm-PCR of CDR3 regions with iRepertoire HTBI primers generated TCR beta libraries. TCRdb analysed the multiplex PCR reads with MiXCR anew, one entry per CDR3 protein. In the table there are a few hundred thousand distinct CDR3 sequences, less than 25% of which are singletons. The material sequenced was peripheral blood mononuclear cells (PBMCs), taken when the disease was refractory, from a patient treated with antithyroid drugs. The receptors originated from a female donor with Graves disease.

The V gene is TRBV5-1, the J gene TRBJ1-5; D possibly corresponds to TRBD1 (5 bases). The CDR3 is 17 residues long. V gave up 3 bases and J gave up 2 bases, with 18 bases separating them. The germline CDR1 and CDR2 sequences are SGHRS and YFSETQ. Written as DNA, the CDR3 is TGCGCCAGCAGCTCCCCGACAGTTCCAAACTGCAATCAGCCCCAGCATTTT. Its translation is CASSSPTVPNCNQPQHF.

With regard to this clonotype: Germline and junction disagree at one end, which may indicate a read error. The chain is built from TRBV13 and TRBJ2-5; TRBD2 might be the D (6 bases). This CDR3 is built from 14 residues. CDR1 is PRHDT and CDR2 is FYEKMQ in the germline V gene (reference sequence). The CDR3 sequence: CASSLMRDLRSVDF. In DNA form, the CDR3 reads TGTGCCAGCAGCTTAATGCGGGACCTCAGAAGTGTTGACTTC. Full variable domain (outside the CDR3, taken from reference TRBV13 and TRBJ2-5): AAGVIQSPRHLIKEKRETATLKCYPIPRHDTVYWYQQGPGQDPQFLISFYEKMQSDKGSIPDRFSAQQFSDYHSELNMSSLELGDSALYFCASSLMRDLRSVDFGPGTRLLVL.

Only a few counts were recorded for this clonotype. This chain joins TRBV20-1 and TRBJ1-3; tentative D call: TRBD1 (6 bases). Germline V gene lookup returns CDR1 DFQATT and CDR2 SNEGSKA (reference sequence). Trimming removed 6 bases from V and 0 bases from J, with 15 bases in between. CDR3 length: 15 residues. CDR3 amino acids: CSARTEEISGNTIYF. CDR3 coding DNA: TGCAGTGCCAGGACAGAAGAGATCTCTGGAAACACCATATATTTT.

This clonotype appeared a few times. This chain links TRBV28 with TRBJ1-1; D is ambiguous. Trimming stripped 6 bases from V and 0 bases from J, with 17 bases between. Germline assignment: CDR1 MDHEN and CDR2 SYDVKM. There are 16 residues in the CDR3. In nucleotides, the CDR3 is TGTGCCAGCAGGATAGTTGTGGTTGGCATGAACACTGAAGCTTTCTTT. Its translation: CASRIVVVGMNTEAFF.

The chain employs TRBV6-1 and TRBJ1-2; D is unresolved. The CDR3 has 11 amino acids. Germline CDR1 is MNHNS and CDR2 is SASEGT. The V end was cut by 5 bases, the J end by 8 bases, with 9 bases between. CDR3 residues: CASSPRVGYTF. Written as DNA, the CDR3 is TGTGCCAGCAGTCCGCGGGTCGGCTACACCTTC.

This clonotype was counted a few times. This sequence joins TRBV29-1 and TRBJ2-4; no definite D call. Per the germline V gene, CDR1 is SQVTM and CDR2 is ANQGSEA. The CDR3 is 13 amino acids. Trimming stripped 5 bases from V and 0 bases from J, with 8 bases between. As DNA, the CDR3 is TGCAGCGTTCGCCGGATAGCCAAAAACATTCAGTACTTC. Translated: CSVRRIAKNIQYF.

This clonotype came up many times. The rearrangement uses TRBV29-1 and TRBJ1-2; no reliable D call. This CDR3 contains 9 residues. The V gene's germline CDR1 is SQVTM and CDR2 ANQGSEA. The CDR3 reads CTGFGGYTF. The DNA for the CDR3 is TGCACCGGGTTCGGGGGCTACACCTTC.

The V gene is TRBV9, the J gene TRBJ1-2, with D possibly matching TRBD1 (6 bases). CDR1 is SGDLS, CDR2 YYNGEE, per germline. The V end was cut by 4 bases, the J end by 4 bases, with 17 bases between. The CDR3 runs to 15 residues. DNA for the CDR3: TGTGCCAGCAGCAGGGGGACGGCAGGCTCCTATGGCTACACCTTC. It yields the protein CASSRGTAGSYGYTF.

This clonotype was counted between two and nine times. V gene TRBV29-1 combines with J gene TRBJ2-3; D not certain. Germline-derived CDR1 and CDR2 are SQVTM and ANQGSEA. The CDR3 is made up of 12 amino acids. Trimming removed 3 bases at V and 2 bases at J, with 6 bases between. In DNA, the CDR3 is TGCAGCGTTGAGTTCGACACAGATACGCAGTATTTT. Protein product: CSVEFDTDTQYF.

The chain recombines TRBV14 with TRBJ2-5, with 14 bases aligning to TRBD2. Germline V gives CDR1 SGHDN, CDR2 FVKESK. The CDR3 loop spans 20 amino acids. Unmatched junction bases numbered 18, after V lost 6 bases and J lost 3 bases. DNA of the CDR3: TGTGCCAGCAGTGAAGAGACCGGGACTAGCGGGAGACTTTTGGAAGAGACCCAGTACTTC. This encodes CASSEETGTSGRLLEETQYF.

V and J are TRBV20-1 and TRBJ2-3; TRBD1 matches 9 bases. CDR1 is DFQATT, CDR2 SNEGSKA, per germline (reference sequence). J was trimmed by 3 bases and V by 3 bases; bases with no gene match: 4. The CDR3 is made up of 14 amino acids. The CDR3 loop reads CSARTGGTTDTQYF. The CDR3 bases are TGCAGTGCTAGGACAGGGGGTACGACAGATACGCAGTATTTT.

This clonotype was seen a handful of times. This chain connects TRBV30 to TRBJ1-6, with 7 bases fitting TRBD1. The CDR3 is 14 amino acids. Germline V gene sequence: CDR1 GTSNPN, CDR2 SVGIG (reference sequence). The V segment lost 1 base and the J segment 8 bases; nucleotides outside the gene matches: 5. CDR3 in amino acids: CAWSGQGGHSPLHF. CDR3 nucleotide sequence: TGTGCCTGGAGTGGACAGGGCGGTCATTCACCCCTCCACTTT.

J is TRBJ1-1 and V is TRBV29-1; 7 bases map to TRBD1. Per the germline V gene, CDR1 is SQVTM and CDR2 is ANQGSEA. The J segment lost 1 base and the V segment lost 1 base, leaving 6 bases of the junction unmatched. The CDR3 consists of 15 residues. This CDR3 reads CSVEGLTGKNTEAFF. In DNA form, the CDR3 reads TGCAGCGTTGAAGGTCTGACAGGGAAGAACACTGAAGCTTTCTTT.

This clonotype has at least ten counts. V and J are TRBV2 and TRBJ2-7; 12 bases are a match to TRBD2. The trim removed 4 bases at V and 2 bases at J, leaving 6 bases unmatched. From germline, CDR1 is SNHLY and CDR2 FYNNEI. The CDR3 contains 16 residues. The CDR3 loop is CASSAGLAGLAYEQYF. The CDR3 DNA is TGTGCCAGCAGTGCGGGACTAGCGGGCCTCGCCTACGAGCAGTACTTC.

The table lists this clonotype with a few counts. CDR3 sequence (DNA): TGTGCCAGTAGTATGGGGACCCCTAGCAGGGGGGAGCTGTTTTTT. Protein: CASSMGTPSRGELFF. This sequence joins TRBV19 and TRBJ2-2, with D perhaps TRBD1 or TRBD2 (5 bases each). This CDR3 contains 15 residues. Germline V CDR1 and CDR2: LNHDA, SQIVND (reference sequence). Trimming pared 3 bases from V and 8 bases from J, leaving 16 bases between.

This clonotype was seen only a few times. V gene TRBV20-1 combines with J gene TRBJ2-5; D is unclear. The germline V and J ends were trimmed by 4 bases and 1 base, with 7 bases remaining between them. The CDR3 is 12 residues long. The V gene's germline CDR1 is DFQATT and CDR2 SNEGSKA (reference sequence). CDR3 region: CSATRSQETQYF. The DNA of the CDR3 is TGCAGTGCTACGCGAAGCCAAGAGACCCAGTACTTC.

The chain links TRBV13 to TRBJ1-3; D is possibly TRBD1 (5 bases). This CDR3 has 17 residues. The germline V and J ends were trimmed by 1 base and 0 bases, with 13 bases remaining between them. Per germline, CDR1 PRHDT and CDR2 FYEKMQ (reference sequence). The chain's CDR3 is CASSLERSRVSGNTIYF. CDR3 DNA: TGTGCCAGCAGCTTAGAACGGAGCAGGGTCTCTGGAAACACCATATATTTT.

The V and J genes are TRBV7-9 and TRBJ1-6; unclear D gene. Germline-derived CDR1 and CDR2 are SEHNR and FQNEAQ (reference sequence). Trimming removed 2 bases at V and 13 bases at J, with 15 bases between. The CDR3 spans 14 residues. CDR3 protein: CASSLPQRNSPLHF. The CDR3 coding sequence is TGTGCCAGCAGCTTACCCCAGAGAAACTCCCCCCTCCACTTT.

The rearrangement joins TRBV2 to TRBJ2-1; a possible D gene is TRBD2 (6 bases). Germline CDR1 reads SNHLY; CDR2 reads FYNNEI. CDR3 length equals 12 residues. Trimming removed 10 bases from V and 8 bases from J, with 15 bases in between. The CDR3 sequence is CATRRVGYEQFF. The CDR3 DNA sequence: TGTGCCACAAGGAGGGTAGGCTATGAGCAGTTCTTC.

This clonotype was picked up a small number of times. The chain is built from TRBV28 and TRBJ1-5; a weak D match, TRBD1 (5 bases). Germline V gives CDR1 MDHEN, CDR2 SYDVKM. V lost 5 bases and J lost 3, with 26 bases in between. The CDR3 spans 19 residues. CDR3 in amino acids: CASSVTGLPWEMPNQPQHF. CDR3 coding DNA: TGTGCCAGCAGTGTTACAGGACTACCTTGGGAAATGCCCAATCAGCCCCAGCATTTT.

The table lists this clonotype with a few counts. The J gene is TRBJ1-3, the V gene TRBV25-1, with D unresolved. V shed 2 bases and J shed 2 bases, with 7 bases lying between them. CDR1 is MGHDK and CDR2 is SYGVNS in the germline V gene. This CDR3 has 14 residues. DNA of the CDR3: TGTGCCAGCAGTGAAGAAAAGACTGGAAACACCATATATTTT. This codes for CASSEEKTGNTIYF.

This clonotype was observed a few times. This CDR3 is CASSLRDTPAGELFF. The CDR3 nucleotides read TGTGCCAGCTCCCTCCGGGACACCCCCGCCGGGGAGCTGTTTTTT. This chain connects TRBV18 to TRBJ2-2, with TRBD1 as a possible D gene (6 bases). From germline, CDR1 is KGHSH and CDR2 LQKENI. There are 15 residues in the CDR3. Trimming took off 6 bases at V and 6 bases at J, with 17 bases between the two ends.

With regard to this clonotype: Germline is not matched at one junction end, which may reflect a read error. V usage is TRBV2 and J usage is TRBJ2-7; no clear D gene. Per germline, CDR1 SNHLY and CDR2 FYNNEI. The CDR3 runs to 14 residues. The CDR3 region is CASSQDRGLYEQYF. CDR3 in DNA: TGCGCCAGCAGCCAAGATCGTGGGCTTTACGAGCAGTACTTC. Full variable domain (rest looked up from reference TRBV2 and TRBJ2-7): EPEVTQTPSHQVTQMGQEVILRCVPISNHLYFYWYRQILGQKVEFLVSFYNNEISEKSEIFDDQFSVERPDGSNFTLKIRSTKLEDSAMYFCASSQDRGLYEQYFGPGTRLTVT.

This clonotype appeared many times. The chain recombines TRBV2 with TRBJ1-5; no reliable D call. Germline-derived CDR1 and CDR2 are SNHLY and FYNNEI. CDR3 length equals 17 residues. V was trimmed by 2 bases and J by 1 base, leaving 15 bases between them. CDR3 nucleotide sequence: TGTGCCAGCAGTGAATCTGTAGGTCCGGGGAGCAATCAGCCCCAGCATTTT. Protein sequence: CASSESVGPGSNQPQHF.

The chain has TRBV20-1 and TRBJ2-2, with 8 bases fitting TRBD1. The CDR3 contains 18 residues. Germline CDR1 DFQATT, CDR2 SNEGSKA (reference sequence). The J segment lost 4 bases and the V segment lost 1 base, leaving 14 bases of the junction unmatched. CDR3 residues: CSARAYGQGAEFTGELFF. DNA of the CDR3: TGCAGTGCTAGAGCTTATGGGCAGGGGGCTGAATTCACCGGGGAGCTGTTTTTT.

With respect to this clonotype: At one boundary the junction diverges from the germline segment, which might be a read error. The gene calls are TRBV5-1 and TRBJ2-7, with a tentative D call TRBD2 (6 bases). Germline CDR1 and CDR2: SGHRS and YFSETQ. This CDR3 region has 15 residues. CDR3 region: CASSSTGTGTYEQYF. Written as DNA, the CDR3 is TGTGCCAGCAGCTCTACCGGGACTGGGACCTACGAGCAGTACTTC. The full variable domain, rest sourced from reference TRBV5-1 and TRBJ2-7, is KAGVTQTPRYLIKTRGQQVTLSCSPISGHRSVSWYQQTPGQGLQFLFEYFSETQRNKGNFPGRFSGRQFSNSRSEMNVSTLELGDSALYLCASSSTGTGTYEQYFGPGTRLTVT.

A note on this clonotype: The junction and the germline gene differ at one end; a read error may be behind it. The chain carries TRBV28 and TRBJ2-1, with 13 bases lining up with TRBD2. CDR1 MDHEN and CDR2 SYDVKM come from the germline V gene. The CDR3 loop spans 17 amino acids. The CDR3 here is CASSFGTGLAGINEQFF. The DNA of the CDR3 is TGTGCTAGCAGTTTCGGAACGGGACTAGCGGGAATTAATGAGCAGTTCTTC.

The chain has TRBV2 and TRBJ1-2; D gene unclear. The V end lost 8 bases, the J end lost 5 bases, and 15 bases lay between the germline ends. This CDR3 is built from 13 residues. Germline lookup yields CDR1 SNHLY and CDR2 FYNNEI. Here the CDR3 reads CASALYTYYGYTF. The CDR3, as DNA: TGTGCCAGCGCCCTATACACCTATTATGGCTACACCTTC.

CDR3 sequence (DNA): TGTGCCAGCAGCTTAGTAACTAGCGGGTTTTACGAGCAGTACTTC. It encodes CASSLVTSGFYEQYF. The V and J genes are TRBV7-2 and TRBJ2-7; 9 bases line up with TRBD2. After removal of 1 base from V and 4 bases from J, the junction contained 5 bases not matched to a gene. The CDR3 runs 15 residues. CDR1 SGHTA and CDR2 FQGNSA come from the germline V gene.

CDR3 DNA sequence: TGTGCCAGCATCTTTAGGTCGGGACGCAAGGAAAACACCATATATTTT. Translating it yields CASIFRSGRKENTIYF. The rearrangement links TRBV2 to TRBJ1-3; possibly TRBD1 for D (5 bases). V lost 7 bases to trimming and J lost 6 bases, with 22 bases between them. Germline V lookup: CDR1 SNHLY, CDR2 FYNNEI. The CDR3 sequence is 16 residues long.

This clonotype has ten or more counts. In DNA, the CDR3 is TGTGCCAGCAGTAGACAACGTGCCCAGCCCCAGCATTTT. Its protein product is CASSRQRAQPQHF. V usage is TRBV2 and J usage is TRBJ1-5; D is ambiguous. Trimming stripped 5 bases from V and 7 bases from J, with 12 bases between. The V gene's germline CDR1 is SNHLY and CDR2 FYNNEI. The CDR3 is 13 amino acids.